Included here is one TCR beta chain sequence, with context. The CDR3 covers 16 residues. Germline CDR1 is MGHRA and CDR2 is YSYEKL. V shed 4 bases and J 2 bases; nucleotides not matched to a gene: 5. This sample stems from a study of OX40 agonist ivuxolimab in advanced cancers. Study overall: Participants averaged approximately 65 years of age (range 23 to 79) and were 75% to 90% male.

Using immunoSEQ multiplex PCR, the repertoire was profiled, and TCRdb retains in-frame clones only, with some absent. The data contain about 110,000 clones, over 75% of them seen just once; the ten biggest clones take up around 0.48%. The chain is built from TRBV4-1 and TRBJ2-1, with TRBD2 matching 10 bases. This material consisted of CD4+ or CD8+ T cells sorted from blood, taken in a trial of the OX40 agonist ivuxolimab. The clonotype originates from an adult with an advanced solid tumor such as melanoma, head and neck, liver or kidney cancer. CDR3 loop: CASSPTTSGAYNEQFF. CDR3 DNA sequence: TGCGCCAGCAGCCCGACCACTAGCGGGGCCTACAATGAGCAGTTCTTC.